The TCR beta chain under discussion was sequenced for a study of lymphopenia after photon versus proton radiotherapy. Regarding the study as a whole: Under photons, naive T cells and diversity fell while effector/memory populations rose. Oligoclonal CD8+ Temra expansion after nadir drove photon patients' diversity drop.

Profiling relied on immunoSEQ multiplex PCR, and the TCRdb table lists in-frame clones only, not all of them. The table lists just over 40,000 clones, about 86% of them singletons. V dropped 0 bases and J dropped 10; count of bases not matched to a gene: 2. This CDR3 has 13 residues. Germline assignment: CDR1 KGHSY and CDR2 FQNENV. A remark on this clone: Its antigen is not known.

This clonotype was sampled from a woman in her 70s with pancreatic cancer. Some clones in this sample may be carry-over from other donors' samples. The chain uses TRBV16 and TRBJ2-1, with 8 positions matching TRBD1. Sample: peripheral blood, taken from a patient treated with proton-based radiotherapy. CDR3 sequence reads: CASSQSRTGEQFF. CDR3 coding DNA: TGTGCCAGCAGCCAATCCCGGACAGGGGAGCAGTTCTTC.